Listed here are 10 T cell receptor beta chains from one sample, sequenced in a study of CD8 T cells in ankylosing spondylitis. The study's findings and limits: Characteristic, it appeared, of ankylosing spondylitis blood was a TCR beta motif of eight or nine highly homologous variants.

One entry per CDR3 protein, called by TCRdb with MiXCR from the 5' RACE reads. The table lists approximately 140,000 distinct CDR3 sequences, 17% of them singletons. No antigens are known for them. Source material: blood, either unsorted or a sorted T cell fraction (not recorded which). The source is a male donor with ankylosing spondylitis.

The V gene is TRBV9, the J gene TRBJ2-2; D ambiguous. The CDR3 runs to 16 residues. Trimming removed 2 bases from V and 3 bases from J, with 14 bases in between. Per germline, CDR1 SGDLS and CDR2 YYNGEE. CDR3 loop: CASSVVSLEYTGELFF. In DNA, the CDR3 is TGTGCCAGCAGCGTCGTATCCCTTGAATACACCGGGGAGCTGTTTTTT.

This clonotype was picked up a small number of times. The J gene is TRBJ2-7, the V gene TRBV10-3; tentatively, D is TRBD2 (5 bases). This CDR3 has 13 residues. Per the germline V gene, CDR1 is ENHRY and CDR2 is SYGVKD. Trimming stripped 8 bases from V and 0 bases from J, with 11 bases between. The CDR3 DNA follows: TGTGCCATCTCCGGGATCCACTCCTACGAGCAGTACTTC. Its protein is CAISGIHSYEQYF.

For this clonotype: One end of the junction varies from germline; a read error may be responsible. The chain employs TRBV5-5 and TRBJ2-7; D is undetermined. Germline values: CDR1 SGHKS, CDR2 YYEKEE (reference sequence). The CDR3 covers 14 residues. In DNA form, the CDR3 reads TGTGCCAGCAGCTTGAATAACTCTCCCTACGAGGAGTACTTC. Translating it yields CASSLNNSPYEEYF.

In this sample, this clonotype turned up many times. The chain carries TRBV5-1 and TRBJ2-1, with 10 positions matching TRBD1. This CDR3 region has 12 residues. Germline V gene sequence: CDR1 SGHRS, CDR2 YFSETQ. The ends lost 0 bases at V and 16 bases at J; junction bases unmatched: 4. DNA for the CDR3: TGCGCCAGCAGCTTGGATCGGACAGGGGGATTCTTC. This gives the protein CASSLDRTGGFF. Complete variable domain (other parts from reference TRBV5-1 and TRBJ2-1): KAGVTQTPRYLIKTRGQQVTLSCSPISGHRSVSWYQQTPGQGLQFLFEYFSETQRNKGNFPGRFSGRQFSNSRSEMNVSTLELGDSALYLCASSLDRTGGFFGPGTRLTVL.

V is TRBV3-1 and J is TRBJ2-1, with 12 nucleotides matching TRBD2. The CDR3 contains 16 residues. V lost 0 bases and J lost 9; bases outside the gene matches: 6. CDR1 is LGHDT, CDR2 YNNKEL, per germline (reference sequence). DNA of the CDR3: TGTGCCAGCAGCCAAGATCGACTAGCGGGAGCTATTGAGCAGTTCTTC. Amino acid sequence: CASSQDRLAGAIEQFF.

The table lists this clonotype with a few counts. This chain connects TRBV7-6 to TRBJ2-1, with D unclear. Germline CDR1 SGHVS, CDR2 FNYEAQ. This CDR3 comprises 13 residues. Between the trimmed V and J ends, which lost 3 bases and 5 bases, there was a span of 8 bases. The CDR3 reads CASSLAEHNEQFF. In DNA, the CDR3 is TGTGCCAGCAGCTTGGCAGAACACAATGAGCAGTTCTTC.

The rearrangement uses TRBV2 and TRBJ1-2, with D possibly TRBD1 on 5 matching bases. Trimming removed 7 bases from V and 5 bases from J, with 17 bases in between. CDR3 length: 14 amino acids. The germline gives CDR1 SNHLY, CDR2 FYNNEI. CDR3 bases: TGTGCCAGCATGCCGGGACGTCTTTTTTATGGCTACACCTTC. Translation gives CASMPGRLFYGYTF.

V and J are TRBV4-3 and TRBJ2-3; 15 bases match TRBD2. The trim removed 1 base at V and 2 bases at J, leaving 4 bases unmatched. Germline CDR1 reads LGHNA; CDR2 reads YSLEER. This CDR3 contains 18 residues. The CDR3 nucleotides read TGCGCCAGCAGCCAAGGGGGACTAGCGGGAGGACTCACAGATACGCAGTATTTT. It specifies CASSQGGLAGGLTDTQYF.

This clonotype was seen ten or more times. This chain uses TRBV4-1 with TRBJ2-2; D gene ambiguous. Germline CDR1 and CDR2: MGHRA and YSYEKL. The CDR3 runs to 15 residues. Deletions cut 0 bases from V and 1 base from J, with 6 bases between. The CDR3 DNA is TGCGCCAGCAGCCAAGATCCGCGGAACACCGGGGAGCTGTTTTTT. Residues: CASSQDPRNTGELFF.

The chain links TRBV27 to TRBJ2-2, with TRBD1 matching 7 bases. V lost 7 bases, J lost 1 base, and 3 bases stayed unmatched. The germline gives CDR1 MNHEY, CDR2 SMNVEV (reference sequence). The CDR3 is 14 amino acids. The CDR3 protein is CASTDRVNTGELFF. The CDR3 DNA reads TGTGCCAGCACTGACAGGGTGAACACCGGGGAGCTGTTTTTT.